These 4 T cell receptor beta chains were all obtained from the same sample, sequenced in a study of blood T cell repertoires in COVID-19. TCRdb's table, derived via immunoSEQ multiplex PCR, lists solely in-frame clones and lacks some. The sample has about 170,000 clones; roughly four fifths are singletons. Material: peripheral blood. These receptors were collected from a man in his sixties or seventies with active or convalescent COVID-19.

The rearrangement uses TRBV5-4 and TRBJ1-2, with a weak D call TRBD1 (5 bases). Germline-derived CDR1 and CDR2 are SGHNT and YYREEE (reference sequence). This CDR3 spans 15 amino acids. V was pared by 4 bases and J by 1 base, with 14 bases between. The CDR3, as DNA: TGTGCCAGCAGCAAAAATCGGGGGATTAACTATGGCTACACCTTC. This translates into CASSKNRGINYGYTF.

The V gene is TRBV19, the J gene TRBJ2-1; D is unclear. CDR3 length: 12 amino acids. Germline assignment: CDR1 LNHDA and CDR2 SQIVND (reference sequence). V lost 3 bases and J 6 bases, leaving 6 bases between the germline ends. CDR3 in DNA: TGTGCCAGTAGTATCCCGGGCAATGAGCAGTTCTTC. It specifies CASSIPGNEQFF. Filled out from reference TRBV19 and TRBJ2-1, the complete variable domain reads DGGITQSPKYLFRKEGQNVTLSCEQNLNHDAMYWYRQDPGQGLRLIYYSQIVNDFQKGDIAEGYSVSREKKESFPLTVTSAQKNPTAFYLCASSIPGNEQFFGPGTRLTVL.

The CDR3 coding sequence is TGTGCCAGCAGTTTTAGGGGAGGTTCTAGCTCCTATAATTCACCCCTCCACTTT. It translates to CASSFRGGSSSYNSPLHF. This chain connects TRBV28 to TRBJ1-6; D might be TRBD1 (5 bases). Trimming took 3 bases from V and 0 from J, leaving 15 bases between them. This CDR3 contains 18 residues. Germline assignment: CDR1 MDHEN and CDR2 SYDVKM.

This sequence joins TRBV6-2 or TRBV6-3 and TRBJ2-5; TRBD1 agrees at 10 bases. CDR1 is MNHEY, CDR2 SVGEGT, per germline. The CDR3 has 17 amino acids. The V gene end was trimmed by 4 bases and the J gene end by 7 bases; junction bases not matched to a gene: 15. CDR3 protein: CASSSPAGTGVLWTQYF. DNA of the CDR3: TGTGCCAGCAGTTCCCCCGCGGGGACAGGGGTGTTATGGACCCAGTACTTC.